Below are 10 T cell receptor beta chains sequenced from a single sample in a study of identical twins. TCRdb called the 5' RACE reads again in MiXCR, with one record for every CDR3 protein. The data show about 520,000 distinct CDR3 sequences, with 20% to 25% seen just once and about 0.91% held by the top ten. These data also featured in a second study, about T cells expressing NK-cell markers.

Sequencing was performed on CD4+ T cells sorted from blood. Receptors were obtained from a woman between 18 and 30 years old in good health.

The V and J genes are TRBV20-1 and TRBJ2-1, with D perhaps matching TRBD2 (6 bases). CDR1 and CDR2 (germline): DFQATT, SNEGSKA (reference sequence). Trimming removed 4 bases from V and 4 bases from J, with 14 bases in between. The CDR3 has 14 amino acids. CDR3 sequence reads: CSAIPGSWYNEQFF. DNA of the CDR3: TGCAGTGCTATCCCCGGGAGCTGGTACAATGAGCAGTTCTTC.

The chain is built from TRBV2 and TRBJ1-5; D is ambiguous. The CDR3 loop spans 14 amino acids. V lost 4 bases and J 0 bases, leaving 7 bases between the germline ends. Germline V gene data show CDR1 as SNHLY and CDR2 as FYNNEI. DNA for the CDR3: TGTGCCAGCAGTGCGATTTATAGCAATCAGCCCCAGCATTTT. This encodes CASSAIYSNQPQHF. The variable domain in full, with the rest retrieved from reference TRBV2 and TRBJ1-5, is EPEVTQTPSHQVTQMGQEVILRCVPISNHLYFYWYRQILGQKVEFLVSFYNNEISEKSEIFDDQFSVERPDGSNFTLKIRSTKLEDSAMYFCASSAIYSNQPQHFGDGTRLSIL.

The chain joins TRBV6-1 to TRBJ1-2, with 7 bases that match TRBD1. The junction had 12 bases not matched to a gene; V was cut back by 6 bases and J by 5 bases. The V gene's germline CDR1 is MNHNS and CDR2 SASEGT. The CDR3 runs 15 residues. CDR3 DNA: TGTGCCAGCAGCCTCCGGGACAGAGGTACTTATGGCTACACCTTC. This encodes CASSLRDRGTYGYTF.

The chain combines TRBV5-5 with TRBJ2-2; D remains ambiguous. Germline CDR1 and CDR2: SGHKS and YYEKEE (reference sequence). Trimming took off 4 bases at V and 7 bases at J, with 17 bases between the two ends. This CDR3 contains 15 residues. CDR3 in DNA: TGTGCCAGCAGCGCCCTATTTAATGGATACGGGGAGCTGTTTTTT. Translating gives CASSALFNGYGELFF.

This clonotype was detected a few times. The V gene is TRBV18, the J gene TRBJ2-1; D uncertain. The CDR3 is 15 amino acids. Germline CDR1 and CDR2: KGHSH and LQKENI. Trimming removed 3 bases from V and 5 bases from J, with 14 bases in between. The CDR3 is CASSPLGFINNEQFF. In nucleotides, the CDR3 is TGTGCCAGCTCACCCCTAGGTTTTATCAACAATGAGCAGTTCTTC.

This chain uses TRBV12-3 or TRBV12-4 with TRBJ1-1; D remains ambiguous. Trimming pared 3 bases from V and 6 bases from J, leaving 11 bases between. The CDR3 is made up of 13 amino acids. Written as DNA, the CDR3 is TGTGCCAGCAGTTTCAGACTTAGCTCTGAAGCTTTCTTT. Its translation is CASSFRLSSEAFF.

Worth noting for this clonotype: Germline and junction disagree at one end, which may indicate a read error. The rearrangement joins TRBV7-7 to TRBJ2-2; a weak D match, TRBD2 (6 bases). The CDR3 loop spans 16 amino acids. Germline CDR1 and CDR2: SSHAT and FNYEAQ (reference sequence). CDR3 region: CASSETRGTNTGELFF. Written as DNA, the CDR3 is TGTGCTAGCAGCGAGACCCGGGGGACGAACACCGGGGAGCTGTTTTTT.

V and J are TRBV6-5 and TRBJ1-2, with 8 nucleotides matching TRBD1. CDR1 and CDR2 (germline): MNHEY, SVGAGI. CDR3 length equals 15 residues. V shed 5 bases and J 5 bases; nucleotides not matched to a gene: 10. CDR3 sequence reads: CASSNSDRVSYGYTF. In nucleotides, the CDR3 is TGTGCCAGCAGTAATTCGGACAGGGTTTCGTATGGCTACACCTTC.

This clonotype was detected a few times. This rearrangement joins TRBV27 to TRBJ2-7, with a possible D match to TRBD2 (5 bases). The CDR3 is made up of 15 amino acids. Trimming cost V 4 bases and J 0 bases, with 13 bases left between them. The germline CDR1 and CDR2 sequences are MNHEY and SMNVEV (reference sequence). The CDR3 nucleotides read TGTGCCAGCAGTTCCTCAGCGGTCGCCTCCTACGAGCAGTACTTC. This translates into CASSSSAVASYEQYF.

V gene TRBV19 combines with J gene TRBJ2-1; 8 nucleotides align to TRBD1. The germline CDR1 and CDR2 sequences are LNHDA and SQIVND (reference sequence). The ends lost 6 bases at V and 5 bases at J; junction bases unmatched: 9. The CDR3 consists of 15 residues. The CDR3 is CASSDRGIGNNEQFF. The CDR3 nucleotides are TGTGCCAGTAGCGACAGGGGTATCGGGAACAATGAGCAGTTCTTC.